This entry features one T cell receptor (beta chain) sequence. The data are from a study of monozygotic twins with inflammatory bowel disease. Through template switching, UMIs that included a 6-nucleotide sample barcode were added. TCRdb re-called the 5' RACE reads; one entry per CDR3 protein, DNA not given. The sample has under 200,000 distinct CDR3 sequences; the top ten hold roughly 2.4%. Input material: blood. This TCR derives from a human donor with ulcerative colitis or Crohn's disease, or a healthy co-twin of an affected twin (not recorded which).

CDR3 protein: CASSFQPTNEKLFF. The gene calls are TRBV5-1 and TRBJ1-4. The CDR3 sequence is 14 residues long. Per the germline V gene, CDR1 is SGHRS and CDR2 is YFSETQ.